This T cell receptor beta chain was identified in a study of T cell changes during pregnancy in multiple sclerosis. Produced via immunoSEQ multiplex PCR; TCRdb's table is partial and in-frame only. The data show approximately 100,000 clones, roughly nine tenths seen once. Germline CDR1 is MNHEY and CDR2 is SMNVEV (reference sequence). V was pared by 6 bases and J by 4 bases, with 6 bases of the junction left unmatched. The CDR3 consists of 14 residues. The sequence was collected from a female donor with multiple sclerosis, enrolled in a pregnancy study. The V and J genes are TRBV27 and TRBJ1-2; TRBD1 matches at 9 bases. This sample comprised peripheral blood, obtained after pregnancy. DNA for the CDR3: TGTGCCAGCAGGTATAGACAGGGGGGCTATGGCTACACCTTC. It specifies CASRYRQGGYGYTF.